The rows below give T cell receptor beta chains drawn from one sample of a study of graft-versus-host responses after intestinal transplantation. Their cognate antigens are unknown. TCRdb's table, derived via immunoSEQ multiplex PCR, lists solely in-frame clones and lacks some. The table shows about 26,000 clones, with roughly 87% occurring only once. Sequencing used unstimulated CD4+ T cells sorted from spleen or lymph node cells, obtained before intestinal transplant. The receptors shown here come from a human donor who received an intestinal transplant. Each CDR3 is given with its conserved first and last residue. The D gene is left open where the match is weak. Size values are once, few and many counts, or a class for expanded clones, and some rows have none.

cdr3_aa | clone_size | v_call | d_call | j_call
CASRVTGDSNQPQHF | few | TRBV6-5 | TRBD1 | TRBJ1-5
CASSFQGDTEAFF | NA | TRBV11-2 | TRBD1 | TRBJ1-1
CASRTSGGNEQFF | NA | TRBV6-5 | TRBD2 | TRBJ2-1
CAISVAQGIEAFF | few | TRBV10-3 | TRBD1 | TRBJ1-1
CAIGTGSRETQYF | NA | TRBV10-3 | TRBD1 | TRBJ2-5
CASSQVQGGTGELFF | NA | TRBV4-1 | NA | TRBJ2-2
CASRRRTGSSYNEQFF | once | TRBV5-1 | TRBD1 | TRBJ2-1
CASSLLRAGGYEQYF | NA | TRBV7-9 | TRBD2 | TRBJ2-7
CASSLRRAVPGDTQYF | NA | TRBV11-1 | NA | TRBJ2-3
CASSPGLASYEQYF | NA | TRBV6-1 | TRBD2 | TRBJ2-7
CASSLEGQGAAEAFF | NA | TRBV7-9 | TRBD1 | TRBJ1-1
CASSEAGTTLYEQYF | few | TRBV6-1 | TRBD2 | TRBJ2-7
CASNFEPGGAQPQHF | NA | TRBV6-6 | NA | TRBJ1-5
CASSSYYSTDTQYF | NA | TRBV7-2 | NA | TRBJ2-3
CASSSGDADTQYF | NA | TRBV19 | NA | TRBJ2-3
CASSSLAGRSDEQFF | once | TRBV7-8 | TRBD2 | TRBJ2-1
CASSESGGAIKNIQYF | NA | TRBV2 | TRBD2 | TRBJ2-4
CASSPLGNMNTEAFF | NA | TRBV27 | NA | TRBJ1-1
CASRGLGSNQPQHF | NA | TRBV6-5 | NA | TRBJ1-5
CAWKLQGVQETQYF | few | TRBV30 | NA | TRBJ2-5
CSVDGGAPGSGANVLTF | NA | TRBV29-1 | TRBD2 | TRBJ2-6
CAWSAGQTPQETQYF | NA | TRBV30 | NA | TRBJ2-5
CASSAFPQGDTEAFF | NA | TRBV9 | NA | TRBJ1-1
CASSIGDRDNTEAFF | NA | TRBV19 | TRBD1 | TRBJ1-1
CASSEWGLMTYEQYF | NA | TRBV2 | NA | TRBJ2-7
CASSSLEGAYNEQFF | NA | TRBV6-1 | NA | TRBJ2-1
CASSFSRDVKNIQYF | NA | TRBV5-1 | NA | TRBJ2-4
CAIRTEGGGSYEQYF | NA | TRBV10-3 | NA | TRBJ2-7
CASRGDRVNSPLHF | NA | TRBV5-1 | TRBD1 | TRBJ1-6
CASSDHQGAFSGNTIYF | once | TRBV6-1 | TRBD1 | TRBJ1-3
CASSALTSYEQYF | NA | TRBV2 | NA | TRBJ2-7
CASSEGTGNTIYF | few | TRBV2 | NA | TRBJ1-3
CASSVGISGANVLTF | NA | TRBV9 | NA | TRBJ2-6
CASSYGGSYEQYF | NA | TRBV6-5 | NA | TRBJ2-7
CASSLDRVSSYEQYF | NA | TRBV6-5 | TRBD1 | TRBJ2-7
CASTLGNEQFF | NA | TRBV28 | NA | TRBJ2-1
CASSAPAGDGGELFF | NA | TRBV9 | NA | TRBJ2-2
CASSYRRGPYEQYF | NA | TRBV6-6 | NA | TRBJ2-7
CASSRNRGPAETQYF | few | TRBV7-3 | TRBD1 | TRBJ2-5
CASGLRVSTGANVLTF | NA | TRBV12-5 | NA | TRBJ2-6
CSVAVYNEQFF | NA | TRBV29-1 | NA | TRBJ2-1
CASSLAGGTDTQYF | NA | TRBV7-3 | TRBD2 | TRBJ2-3
CASSLVRRGRSHEQYF | NA | TRBV11-3 | NA | TRBJ2-7
CASSVTGGVQPQHF | NA | TRBV11-2 | TRBD1 | TRBJ1-5
CATSGLGVEDEQFF | NA | TRBV15 | NA | TRBJ2-1
CASSLELGYEQYF | NA | TRBV7-2 | NA | TRBJ2-7
CSVGQSRYEQYF | NA | TRBV29-1 | NA | TRBJ2-7
CASSLASGDTGELFF | NA | TRBV5-1 | NA | TRBJ2-2
CASSEVRTGSFGYTF | few | TRBV6-1 | TRBD1 | TRBJ1-2
CATYRSGRSYEQYF | few | TRBV6-5 | TRBD2 | TRBJ2-7
CASSIRETQYF | NA | TRBV19 | NA | TRBJ2-5
CASSGQALAYEQYF | NA | TRBV6-1 | NA | TRBJ2-7
CASSYTETGREQYF | NA | TRBV6-5 | TRBD1 | TRBJ2-7